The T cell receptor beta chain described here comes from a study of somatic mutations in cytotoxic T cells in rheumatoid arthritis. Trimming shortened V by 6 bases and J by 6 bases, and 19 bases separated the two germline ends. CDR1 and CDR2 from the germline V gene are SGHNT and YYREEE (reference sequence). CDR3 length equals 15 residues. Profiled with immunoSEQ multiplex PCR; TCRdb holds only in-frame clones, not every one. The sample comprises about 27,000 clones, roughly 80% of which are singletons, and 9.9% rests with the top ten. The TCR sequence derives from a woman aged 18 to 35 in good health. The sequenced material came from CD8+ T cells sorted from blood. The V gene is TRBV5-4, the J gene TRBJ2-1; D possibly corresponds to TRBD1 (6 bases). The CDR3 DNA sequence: TGTGCCAGCAACCCTACCAGGGGACACTTCAATGAGCAGTTCTTC. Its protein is CASNPTRGHFNEQFF.